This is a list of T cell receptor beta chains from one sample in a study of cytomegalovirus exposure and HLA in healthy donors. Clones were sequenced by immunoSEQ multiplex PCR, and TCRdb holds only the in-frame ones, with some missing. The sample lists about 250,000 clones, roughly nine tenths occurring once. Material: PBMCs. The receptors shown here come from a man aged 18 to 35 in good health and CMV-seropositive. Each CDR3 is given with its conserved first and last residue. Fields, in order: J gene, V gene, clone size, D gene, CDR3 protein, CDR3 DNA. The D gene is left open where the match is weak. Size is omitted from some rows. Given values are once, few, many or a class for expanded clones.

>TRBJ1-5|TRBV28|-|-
CASSLLTQGSNQPQHF
TGTGCCAGCAGTCTCCTCACCCAGGGCAGCAATCAGCCCCAGCATTTT
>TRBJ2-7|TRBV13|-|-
CASSPGTTPYEQYF
TGTGCCAGCAGCCCGGGGACGACTCCGTACGAGCAGTACTTC
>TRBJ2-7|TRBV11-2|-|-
CASSFRVTYEQYF
TGTGCCAGCAGCTTTAGAGTCACCTACGAGCAGTACTTC
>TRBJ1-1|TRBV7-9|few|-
CASDTRLNTEAFF
TGTGCCAGCGACACCAGATTGAACACTGAAGCTTTCTTT
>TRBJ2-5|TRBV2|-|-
CASSEGGETQYF
TGTGCCAGCAGTGAGGGAGGTGAGACCCAGTACTTC
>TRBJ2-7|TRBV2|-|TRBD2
CASTGRGLTGITYEQYF
TGTGCCAGCACGGGGAGGGGTTTGACGGGGATTACCTACGAGCAGTACTTC
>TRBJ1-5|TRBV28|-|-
CASSLSAGSNQPQHF
TGTGCCAGCAGTTTAAGTGCGGGTAGCAATCAGCCCCAGCATTTT
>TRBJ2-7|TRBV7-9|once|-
CASSLGGQRDEQYF
TGTGCCAGCAGCTTGGGAGGACAGAGGGACGAGCAGTACTTC
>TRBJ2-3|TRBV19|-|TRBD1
CASSSSDRINTQYF
TGTGCCAGTAGTTCTTCGGACAGGATAAATACGCAGTATTTT
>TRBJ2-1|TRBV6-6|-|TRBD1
CACIDRGDNEQFF
TGTGCCTGTATAGACAGGGGCGACAATGAGCAGTTCTTC
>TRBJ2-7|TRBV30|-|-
CAWSEGGTYEQYF
TGTGCCTGGAGTGAGGGAGGTACCTACGAGCAGTACTTC
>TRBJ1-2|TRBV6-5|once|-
CASSYSILNENTF
TGTGCCAGCAGTTACTCGATTCTCAACGAGAACACCTTC
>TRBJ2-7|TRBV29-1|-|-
CSAEGNYEQYF
TGCAGCGCAGAGGGGAACTACGAGCAGTACTTC
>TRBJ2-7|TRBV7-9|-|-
CASSLAYSNYEQYF
TGTGCCAGCAGCTTAGCCTACAGTAACTACGAGCAGTACTTC
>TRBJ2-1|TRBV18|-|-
CASSPSTREQFF
TGTGCCAGCTCACCATCGACGCGGGAGCAGTTCTTC
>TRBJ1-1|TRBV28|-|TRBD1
CASLRGTGGTEAFF
TGTGCCAGTCTCCGGGGGACAGGGGGCACTGAAGCTTTCTTT